This T cell receptor (beta chain) was recovered during a study of molecular identifiers for immune sequencing clone quantification. TCRdb independently ran MiXCR on the PCR reads; one entry per CDR3 protein. Counted here are under 600,000 distinct CDR3 sequences, roughly 25% occurring once; the ten biggest clones make up around 0.79%. CDR1 is SEHNR, CDR2 FQNEAQ, per germline (reference sequence). V was pared by 4 bases and J by 1 base, with 13 bases between. This CDR3 has 15 amino acids. V gene TRBV7-9 combines with J gene TRBJ1-1, with a tentative D call TRBD1 (5 bases). Sequencing was carried out using naive CD8+ T cells from blood, with Jurkat cell RNA spiked in. Documented subset: FACS-sorted CD8+CD4-CCR7+CD45RA+ naive T cells. This TCR derives from a human donor in good health. Some libraries in this study had Jurkat cell RNA spiked in. CDR3 nucleotide sequence: TGTGCCAGCAGCTGGAGGGGCTCGGGGAACACTGAAGCTTTCTTT. Its translation is CASSWRGSGNTEAFF.